A selection of T cell receptor beta chains follows, all from one sample in a study of patients and donors after allogeneic stem cell transplantation. TCRdb passed the RT-PCR reads through MiXCR, listing each CDR3 protein once. The table includes about 960,000 distinct CDR3 sequences, approximately 18% detected once. What was sequenced was blood, either unsorted or a sorted T cell fraction (not recorded which). These receptors were taken from a human donor who was either an allogeneic HSCT recipient or a stem cell or donor lymphocyte infusion donor (not recorded which). It is not recorded whose cells these are; they may come from a transplant donor. The conserved cysteine and the conserved F or W are not part of the CDR3 here.

V	J	CDR3
TRBV11-2	TRBJ2-7	ASSSQTSGRSLGYEQY
TRBV25-1	TRBJ2-7	ASSELSGGSYEQY
TRBV6-1	TRBJ1-5	ASSEKVHSNQPQH
TRBV6-1	TRBJ2-1	ASSRETGSLNEQF
TRBV10-3	TRBJ2-3	AISTSGGTDTQY
TRBV7-9	TRBJ2-2	ASSLYLDTGELF
TRBV5-1	TRBJ1-1	ASSLEPSRTEAF
TRBV12-3/TRBV12-4	TRBJ2-1	ASSFSSPAGANEQF
TRBV6-2/TRBV6-3	TRBJ2-1	ASSYSLGTPHNEQF
TRBV12-3/TRBV12-4	TRBJ1-2	ASSLLAGTGGYT
TRBV12-3/TRBV12-4	TRBJ2-7	ASSSDFRSYEQY
TRBV5-5	TRBJ2-7	ASSLGGLPPEQY
TRBV5-1	TRBJ2-4	ASSTERTVGAKNIQY
TRBV18	TRBJ2-7	ASSSGQGFSEQY
TRBV28	TRBJ2-1	ASSLPSAWAAREQF
TRBV4-1	TRBJ1-5	ASSQALGNQPQH
TRBV4-1	TRBJ2-7	ASSQPSGSGSIHEQY
TRBV9	TRBJ1-1	ASMGRGRGGNTEAF
TRBV6-5	TRBJ2-3	ASSYPRGGGAGDTQY
TRBV6-5	TRBJ2-1	ASSSLAAGYNEQF
TRBV20-1	TRBJ2-5	SARIQETQY
TRBV12-3/TRBV12-4	TRBJ1-2	ASSLGVYDYGYT
TRBV4-1	TRBJ2-1	ASSQVLDSYNEQF
TRBV10-2	TRBJ2-1	ASSAGGTSYNEQF
TRBV3-1	TRBJ2-1	ASSQRLAGSLRDEQF
TRBV18	TRBJ1-1	ASSPPQGLTEAF
TRBV30	TRBJ1-1	AWSRDGEAF
TRBV29-1	TRBJ2-7	SVEFGLRSRGFEQY
TRBV5-1	TRBJ2-3	ASALSNTQY
TRBV10-3	TRBJ2-5	AIKRDRGAETQY
TRBV7-2	TRBJ2-7	ASSSLAGASPYEQY
TRBV24-1	TRBJ2-3	ATSDPVQGVTDTQY
TRBV20-1	TRBJ2-2	SARDTVTRTVNTGELF
TRBV5-1	TRBJ1-3	ASSLDKAGNTIY
TRBV7-6	TRBJ2-7	ASSSPLRDRGREQY
TRBV20-1	TRBJ2-7	SASSTGGSTTYEQY
TRBV4-3	TRBJ1-1	ASSQDRAEARNTEAF
TRBV20-1	TRBJ2-5	SAVTSGSQETQY
TRBV2	TRBJ2-3	ASSELRSTDTQY
TRBV5-1	TRBJ2-4	ASSLVAQGKNIQY
TRBV7-9	TRBJ2-4	ASTGQLQNIQY
TRBV24-1	TRBJ2-2	ATSVSGVTGELF
TRBV7-2	TRBJ2-7	ASSLESGHSYEQY
TRBV7-8	TRBJ1-1	ASSLQGQSRTEAF
TRBV5-1	TRBJ2-5	ASSFGTGHQETQY
TRBV6-4	TRBJ2-5	ASSEGLAGDWETQY
TRBV3-1	TRBJ2-3	ASSPRDRETDTQY
TRBV12-3/TRBV12-4	TRBJ2-1	ASGKRETPYNEQF
TRBV12-3/TRBV12-4	TRBJ1-5	ASRQGLSNQPQH
TRBV11-2	TRBJ2-7	ASSSIRPAANPSYEQY
TRBV5-4	TRBJ2-2	ASRVPNTGELF
TRBV20-1	TRBJ1-5	SATETGANQPQH
TRBV4-3	TRBJ1-1	ASSQDGRSRPF
TRBV2	TRBJ2-1	ASSEPGQGSYNEQF